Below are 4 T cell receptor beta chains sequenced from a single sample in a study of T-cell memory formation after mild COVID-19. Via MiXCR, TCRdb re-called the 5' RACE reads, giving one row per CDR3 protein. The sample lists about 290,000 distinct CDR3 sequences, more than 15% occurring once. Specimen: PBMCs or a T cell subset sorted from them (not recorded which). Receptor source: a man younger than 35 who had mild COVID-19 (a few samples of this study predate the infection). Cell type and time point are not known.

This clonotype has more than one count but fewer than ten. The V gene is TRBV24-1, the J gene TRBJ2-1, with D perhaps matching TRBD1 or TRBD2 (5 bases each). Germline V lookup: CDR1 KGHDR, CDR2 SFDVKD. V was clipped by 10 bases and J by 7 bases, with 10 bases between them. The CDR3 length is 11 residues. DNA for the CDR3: TGTGCCACAGGGGCGGGTAATGAGCAGTTCTTC. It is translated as CATGAGNEQFF.

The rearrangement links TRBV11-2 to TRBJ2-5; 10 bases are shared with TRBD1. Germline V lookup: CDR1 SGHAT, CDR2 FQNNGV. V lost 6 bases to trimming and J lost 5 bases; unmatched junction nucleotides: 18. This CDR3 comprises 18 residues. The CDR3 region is CASRNGGTGEELGETQYF. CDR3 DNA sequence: TGTGCCAGCAGAAACGGGGGGACAGGGGAGGAACTTGGGGAGACCCAGTACTTC.

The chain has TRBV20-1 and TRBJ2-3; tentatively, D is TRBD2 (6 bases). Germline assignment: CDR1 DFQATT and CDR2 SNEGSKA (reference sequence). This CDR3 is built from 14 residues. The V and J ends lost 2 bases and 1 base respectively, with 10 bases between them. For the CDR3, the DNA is TGCAGTGCTAGAAGGGCGGGGCGCACAGATACGCAGTATTTT. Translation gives CSARRAGRTDTQYF.

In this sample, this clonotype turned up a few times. The DNA for the CDR3 is TGTGCCAGCAGCGCAGGGGGACTAGCGGGGGTAAATACGCAGTATTTT. Translated: CASSAGGLAGVNTQYF. The J gene is TRBJ2-3, the V gene TRBV7-3; 14 bases line up with TRBD2. The junction had 8 bases not matched to a gene; V was cut back by 5 bases and J by 7 bases. Germline assignment: CDR1 SGHTA and CDR2 FQGTGA. The CDR3 is 16 residues long.